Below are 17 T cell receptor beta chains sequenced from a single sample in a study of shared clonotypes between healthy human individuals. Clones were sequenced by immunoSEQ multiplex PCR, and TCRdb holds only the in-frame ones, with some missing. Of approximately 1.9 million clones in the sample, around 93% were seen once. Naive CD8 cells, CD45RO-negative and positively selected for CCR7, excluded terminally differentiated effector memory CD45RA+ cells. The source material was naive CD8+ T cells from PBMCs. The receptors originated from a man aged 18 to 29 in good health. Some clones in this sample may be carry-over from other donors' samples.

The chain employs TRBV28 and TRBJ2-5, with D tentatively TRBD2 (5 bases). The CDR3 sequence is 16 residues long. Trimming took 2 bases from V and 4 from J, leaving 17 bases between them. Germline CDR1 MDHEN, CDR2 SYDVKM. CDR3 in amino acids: CASSLLLGLGGETQYF. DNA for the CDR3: TGTGCCAGCAGTTTACTCCTAGGACTCGGAGGAGAGACCCAGTACTTC.

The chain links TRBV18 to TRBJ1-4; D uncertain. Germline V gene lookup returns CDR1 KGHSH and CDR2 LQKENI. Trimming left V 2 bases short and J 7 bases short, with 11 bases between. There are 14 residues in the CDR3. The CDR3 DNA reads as TGTGCCAGCTCACCAGACCGGATAATTGAAAAACTGTTTTTT. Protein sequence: CASSPDRIIEKLFF.

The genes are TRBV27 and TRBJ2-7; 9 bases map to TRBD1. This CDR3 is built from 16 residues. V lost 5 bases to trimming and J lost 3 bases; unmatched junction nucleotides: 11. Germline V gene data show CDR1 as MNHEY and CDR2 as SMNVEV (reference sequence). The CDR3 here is CASSALPGQGHYEQYF. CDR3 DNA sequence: TGTGCCAGCAGTGCCCTCCCGGGACAGGGCCACTACGAGCAGTACTTC.

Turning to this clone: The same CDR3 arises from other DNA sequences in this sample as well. The CDR3 region is CASSVGSSGGYEQYF. The CDR3 DNA reads as TGTGCCAGCAGCGTAGGATCTAGCGGAGGCTACGAGCAGTACTTC. V is TRBV9 and J is TRBJ2-7; the match to TRBD2 covers 7 bases. CDR1 and CDR2 from the germline V gene are SGDLS and YYNGEE. The V segment lost 0 bases and the J segment 3 bases; nucleotides outside the gene matches: 6. The CDR3 has 15 residues.

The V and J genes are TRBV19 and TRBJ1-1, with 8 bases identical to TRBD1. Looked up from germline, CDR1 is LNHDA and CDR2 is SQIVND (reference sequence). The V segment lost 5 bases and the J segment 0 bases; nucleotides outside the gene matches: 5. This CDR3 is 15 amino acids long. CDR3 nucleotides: TGTGCCAGTAGTCAACGGACAGGGATGAACACTGAAGCTTTCTTT. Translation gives CASSQRTGMNTEAFF.

The chain's CDR3 is CASSPHFVGPSTDTQYF. In DNA, the CDR3 is TGTGCCAGCAGCCCCCACTTCGTGGGTCCTAGCACAGATACGCAGTATTTT. The chain has TRBV11-2 and TRBJ2-3; D not certain. With 5 bases removed from V and 0 bases from J, the gap between germline ends came to 18 bases. The CDR3 is made up of 17 amino acids. Germline CDR1 and CDR2: SGHAT and FQNNGV. Combining the CDR3 with reference TRBV11-2 and TRBJ2-3 gives the whole variable domain EAGVAQSPRYKIIEKRQSVAFWCNPISGHATLYWYQQILGQGPKLLIQFQNNGVVDDSQLPKDRFSAERLKGVDSTLKIQPAKLEDSAVYLCASSPHFVGPSTDTQYFGPGTRLTVL.

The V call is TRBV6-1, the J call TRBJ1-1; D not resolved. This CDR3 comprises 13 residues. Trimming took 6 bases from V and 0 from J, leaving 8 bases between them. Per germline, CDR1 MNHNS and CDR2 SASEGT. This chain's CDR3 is CASRATVNTEAFF. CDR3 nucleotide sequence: TGTGCCAGCAGGGCCACTGTGAACACTGAAGCTTTCTTT.

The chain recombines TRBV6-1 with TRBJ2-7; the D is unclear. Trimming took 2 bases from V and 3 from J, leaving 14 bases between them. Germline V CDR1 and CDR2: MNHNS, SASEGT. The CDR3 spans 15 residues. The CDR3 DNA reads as TGTGCCAGCAGTGAAAAAGCCTACGTGGGCTACGAGCAGTACTTC. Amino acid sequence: CASSEKAYVGYEQYF.

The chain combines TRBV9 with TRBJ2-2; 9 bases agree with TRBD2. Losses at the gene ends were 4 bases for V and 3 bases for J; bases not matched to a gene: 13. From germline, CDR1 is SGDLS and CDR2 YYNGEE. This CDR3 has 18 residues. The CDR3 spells CASSSPASGITYTGELFF. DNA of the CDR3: TGTGCCAGCAGCTCCCCGGCTAGCGGGATAACATACACCGGGGAGCTGTTTTTT.

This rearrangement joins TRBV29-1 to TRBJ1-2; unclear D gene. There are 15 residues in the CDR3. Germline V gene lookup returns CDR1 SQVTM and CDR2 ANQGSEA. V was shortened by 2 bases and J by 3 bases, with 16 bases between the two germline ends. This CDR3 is CSVEQRAPGYYGYTF. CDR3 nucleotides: TGCAGCGTTGAACAAAGGGCCCCGGGCTACTATGGCTACACCTTC.

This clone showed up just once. DNA for the CDR3: TGTGCCAGCAGCGTAAAACCCCAAGAGACCCAGTACTTC. Protein: CASSVKPQETQYF. The rearrangement joins TRBV9 to TRBJ2-5; no firm D call. This CDR3 comprises 13 residues. V was shortened by 1 base and J by 1 base, with 5 bases between the two germline ends. From germline, CDR1 is SGDLS and CDR2 YYNGEE.

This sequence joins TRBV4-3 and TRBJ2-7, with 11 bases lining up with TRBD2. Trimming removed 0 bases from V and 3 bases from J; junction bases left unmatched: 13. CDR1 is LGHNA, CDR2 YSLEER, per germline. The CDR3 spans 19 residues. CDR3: CASSQEAVLAGEPGYEQYF. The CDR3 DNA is TGCGCCAGCAGCCAAGAAGCGGTACTAGCGGGAGAGCCGGGCTACGAGCAGTACTTC.

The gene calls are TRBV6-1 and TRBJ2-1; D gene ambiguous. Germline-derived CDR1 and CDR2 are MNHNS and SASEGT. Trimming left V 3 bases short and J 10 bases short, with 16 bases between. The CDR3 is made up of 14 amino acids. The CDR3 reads CASSDRNSFKEQFF. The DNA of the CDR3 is TGTGCCAGCAGTGATCGGAACAGTTTTAAGGAGCAGTTCTTC.

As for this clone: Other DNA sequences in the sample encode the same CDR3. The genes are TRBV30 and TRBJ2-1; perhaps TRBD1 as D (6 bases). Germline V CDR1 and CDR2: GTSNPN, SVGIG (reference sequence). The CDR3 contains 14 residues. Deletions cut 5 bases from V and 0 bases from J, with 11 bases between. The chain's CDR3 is CAWETGSSYNEQFF. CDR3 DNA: TGTGCCTGGGAAACAGGGAGCTCCTACAATGAGCAGTTCTTC. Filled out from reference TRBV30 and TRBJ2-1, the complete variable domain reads SQTIHQWPATLVQPVGSPLSLECTVEGTSNPNLYWYRQAAGRGLQLLFYSVGIGQISSEVPQNLSASRPQDRQFILSSKKLLLSDSGFYLCAWETGSSYNEQFFGPGTRLTVL.

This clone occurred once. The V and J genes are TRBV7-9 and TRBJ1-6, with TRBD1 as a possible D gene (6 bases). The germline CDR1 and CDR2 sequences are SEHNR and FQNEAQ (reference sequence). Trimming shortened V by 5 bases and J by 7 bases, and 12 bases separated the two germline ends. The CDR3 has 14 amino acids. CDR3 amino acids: CASSPDRRNSPLHF. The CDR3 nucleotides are TGTGCCAGCAGCCCAGACAGGCGCAATTCACCCCTCCACTTT.

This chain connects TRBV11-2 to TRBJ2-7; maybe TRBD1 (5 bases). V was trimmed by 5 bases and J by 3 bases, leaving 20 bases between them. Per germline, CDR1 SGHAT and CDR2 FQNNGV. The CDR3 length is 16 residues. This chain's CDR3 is CASSPRRRGRGYEQYF. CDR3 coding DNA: TGTGCCAGCAGCCCCCGTAGGCGCGGAAGGGGCTACGAGCAGTACTTC.

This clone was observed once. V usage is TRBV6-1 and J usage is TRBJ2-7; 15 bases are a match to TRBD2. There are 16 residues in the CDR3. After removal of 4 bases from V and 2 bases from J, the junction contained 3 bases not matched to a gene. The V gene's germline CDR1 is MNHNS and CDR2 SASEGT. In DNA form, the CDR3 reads TGTGCCAGCAGTGGACGGACTAGCGGGAGGGCCTACGAGCAGTACTTC. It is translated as CASSGRTSGRAYEQYF.